This paragraph covers one T cell receptor beta chain sequence. Per the original methods: Quantification of nucleated cells was approximated via reference gene primer amplification. The protocol was immunoSEQ multiplex PCR, while the TCRdb copy is restricted to in-frame clones and leaves out a portion. That table gives V, J and clone size, and the DNA gave D and trimming. The table lists 200,000 to 250,000 clones, just over 85% of them singletons, with about 1.5% in the top ten. The data were taken from a study of blood T cell repertoires in COVID-19. The wider study: COVID-19 samples from acute and convalescent phases originated in the United States, Italy and Spain. T cells, B-cell-depleted T cells, or PBMCs supplied cDNA or gDNA.

CDR3 length: 17 amino acids. V dropped 1 base and J dropped 0; count of bases not matched to a gene: 0. The V gene's germline CDR1 is ENHRY and CDR2 SYGVKD. The rearrangement joins TRBV10-3 to TRBJ2-2, with 12 bases aligning to TRBD2. Specimen: peripheral blood. The TCR comes from a young man with active or convalescent COVID-19. The CDR3 bases are TGTGCCATCAGTGAGTGGACTAGCGGGACGAACACCGGGGAGCTGTTTTTT. Its protein product is CAISEWTSGTNTGELFF.